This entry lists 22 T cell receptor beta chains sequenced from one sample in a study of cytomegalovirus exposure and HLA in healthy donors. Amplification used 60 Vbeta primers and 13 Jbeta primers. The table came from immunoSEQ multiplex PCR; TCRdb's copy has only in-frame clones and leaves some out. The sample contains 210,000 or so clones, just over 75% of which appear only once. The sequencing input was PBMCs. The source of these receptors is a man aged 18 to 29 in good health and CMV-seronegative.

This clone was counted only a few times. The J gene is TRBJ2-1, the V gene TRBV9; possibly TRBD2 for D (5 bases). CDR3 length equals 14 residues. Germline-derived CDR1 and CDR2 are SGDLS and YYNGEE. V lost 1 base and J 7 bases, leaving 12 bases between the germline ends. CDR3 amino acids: CASSVSATGNEQFF. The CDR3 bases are TGTGCCAGCAGCGTATCCGCCACGGGGAATGAGCAGTTCTTC.

CDR3 residues: CASSKGGGSGNTIYF. The CDR3 nucleotides are TGTGCCAGCAGCAAAGGGGGAGGATCCGGAAACACCATATATTTT. The chain joins TRBV21-1 to TRBJ1-3. TRBV21-1 is a pseudogene segment. CDR3 length equals 15 residues.

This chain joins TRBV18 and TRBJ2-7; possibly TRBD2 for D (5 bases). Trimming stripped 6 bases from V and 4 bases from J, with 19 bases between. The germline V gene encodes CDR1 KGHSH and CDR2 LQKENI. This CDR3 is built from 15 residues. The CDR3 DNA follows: TGTGCCAGCTCCCCCTCGGTGGGTAGCGTTTACGAGCAGTACTTC. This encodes CASSPSVGSVYEQYF. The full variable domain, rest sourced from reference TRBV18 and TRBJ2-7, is NAGVMQNPRHLVRRRGQEARLRCSPMKGHSHVYWYRQLPEEGLKFMVYLQKENIIDESGMPKERFSAEFPKEGPSILRIQQVVRGDSAAYFCASSPSVGSVYEQYFGPGTRLTVT.

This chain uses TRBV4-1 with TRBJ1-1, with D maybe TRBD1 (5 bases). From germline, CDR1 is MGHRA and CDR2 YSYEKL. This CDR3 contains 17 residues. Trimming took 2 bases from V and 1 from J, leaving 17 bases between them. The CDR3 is CASSQIILGGENTEAFF. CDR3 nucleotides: TGCGCCAGCAGCCAAATTATTCTGGGGGGTGAGAACACTGAAGCTTTCTTT.

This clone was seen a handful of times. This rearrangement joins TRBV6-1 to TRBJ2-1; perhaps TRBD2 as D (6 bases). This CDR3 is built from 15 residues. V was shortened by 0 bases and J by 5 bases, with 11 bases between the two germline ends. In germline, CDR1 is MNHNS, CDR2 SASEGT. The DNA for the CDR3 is TGTGCCAGCAGTGAAGCCGGGCGGGGAAACAATGAGCAGTTCTTC. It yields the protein CASSEAGRGNNEQFF.

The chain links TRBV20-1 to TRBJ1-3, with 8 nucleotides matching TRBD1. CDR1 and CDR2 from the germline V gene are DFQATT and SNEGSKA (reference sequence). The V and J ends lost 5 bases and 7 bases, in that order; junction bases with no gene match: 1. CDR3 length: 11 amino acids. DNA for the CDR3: TGCAGTGCTGGACAGGGCAACACCATATATTTT. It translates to CSAGQGNTIYF.

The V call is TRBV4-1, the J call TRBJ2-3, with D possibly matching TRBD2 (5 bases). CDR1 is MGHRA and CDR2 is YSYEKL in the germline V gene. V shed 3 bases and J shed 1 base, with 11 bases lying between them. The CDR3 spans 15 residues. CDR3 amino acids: CASSHPGNGTDTQYF. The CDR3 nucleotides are TGCGCCAGCAGCCACCCCGGGAATGGCACAGATACGCAGTATTTT.

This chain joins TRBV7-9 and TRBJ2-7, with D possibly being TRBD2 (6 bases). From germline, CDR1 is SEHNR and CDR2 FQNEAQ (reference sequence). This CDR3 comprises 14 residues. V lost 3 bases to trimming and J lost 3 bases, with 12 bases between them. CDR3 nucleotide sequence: TGTGCCAGCAGCTTGGCGGGACCGCTCTACGAGCAGTACTTC. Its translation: CASSLAGPLYEQYF.

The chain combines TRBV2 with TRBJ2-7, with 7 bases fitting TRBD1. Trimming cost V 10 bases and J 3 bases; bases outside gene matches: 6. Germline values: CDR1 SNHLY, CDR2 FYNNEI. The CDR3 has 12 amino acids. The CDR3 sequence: CATQGVGYEQYF. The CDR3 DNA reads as TGTGCCACCCAGGGGGTTGGCTACGAGCAGTACTTC.

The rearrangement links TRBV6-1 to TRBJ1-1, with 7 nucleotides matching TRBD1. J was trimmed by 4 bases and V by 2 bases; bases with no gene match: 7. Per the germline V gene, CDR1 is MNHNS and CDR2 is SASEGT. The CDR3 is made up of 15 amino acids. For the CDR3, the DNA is TGTGCCAGCAGTGAACGTATCGCAGGGGGCACTGAAGCTTTCTTT. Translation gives CASSERIAGGTEAFF.

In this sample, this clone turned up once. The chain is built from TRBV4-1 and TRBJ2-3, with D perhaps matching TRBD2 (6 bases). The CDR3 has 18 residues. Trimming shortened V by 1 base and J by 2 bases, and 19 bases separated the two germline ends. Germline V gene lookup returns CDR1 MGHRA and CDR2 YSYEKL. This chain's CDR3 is CASSQAKAHGGPTDTQYF. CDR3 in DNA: TGCGCCAGCAGCCAAGCGAAAGCGCACGGGGGTCCCACAGATACGCAGTATTTT.

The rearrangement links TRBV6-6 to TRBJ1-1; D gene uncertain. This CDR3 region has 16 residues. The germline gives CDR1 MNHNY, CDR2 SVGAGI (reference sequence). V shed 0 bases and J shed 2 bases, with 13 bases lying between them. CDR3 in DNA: TGTGCCAGCAGTTACTCAAGTGGGCCCTTAAACACTGAAGCTTTCTTT. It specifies CASSYSSGPLNTEAFF.

The chain's CDR3 is CASRLRDRRSGGYTF. CDR3 DNA sequence: TGTGCCAGCAGACTTCGGGACAGGCGATCCGGGGGCTACACCTTC. This chain joins TRBV6-1 and TRBJ1-2; 8 bases match TRBD1. Germline lookup yields CDR1 MNHNS and CDR2 SASEGT. CDR3 length: 15 residues. J lost 8 bases, V lost 6 bases, and 14 bases had no gene match.

CDR3 sequence reads: CASSFIPGEKYEQYF. The DNA for the CDR3 is TGTGCCAGCAGTTTTATCCCCGGGGAGAAATACGAGCAGTACTTC. V is TRBV27 and J is TRBJ2-7; TRBD2 might be the D (5 bases). The germline V gene has CDR1 MNHEY and CDR2 SMNVEV (reference sequence). Between the trimmed V and J ends, which lost 3 bases and 4 bases, there was a span of 16 bases. This CDR3 is 15 amino acids long.

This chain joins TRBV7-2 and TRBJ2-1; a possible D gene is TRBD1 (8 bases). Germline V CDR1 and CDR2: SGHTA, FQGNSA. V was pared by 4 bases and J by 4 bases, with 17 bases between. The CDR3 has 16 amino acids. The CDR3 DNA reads TGTGCCAGCAGCTCTACAGGGGGAGGGCTTTACAATGAGCAGTTCTTC. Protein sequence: CASSSTGGGLYNEQFF.

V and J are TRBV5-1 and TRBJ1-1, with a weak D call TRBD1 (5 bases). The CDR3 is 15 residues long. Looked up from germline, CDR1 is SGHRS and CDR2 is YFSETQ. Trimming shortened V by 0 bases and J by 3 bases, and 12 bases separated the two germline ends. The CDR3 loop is CASSLVSSGDTEAFF. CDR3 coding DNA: TGCGCCAGCAGCTTGGTAAGTTCGGGGGACACTGAAGCTTTCTTT.

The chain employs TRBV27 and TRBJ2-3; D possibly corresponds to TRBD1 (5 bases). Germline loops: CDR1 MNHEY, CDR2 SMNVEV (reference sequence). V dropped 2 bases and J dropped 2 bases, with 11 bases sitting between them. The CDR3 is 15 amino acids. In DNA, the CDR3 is TGTGCCAGCAGTTTACCAGGGTCGATCACAGATACGCAGTATTTT. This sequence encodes CASSLPGSITDTQYF.

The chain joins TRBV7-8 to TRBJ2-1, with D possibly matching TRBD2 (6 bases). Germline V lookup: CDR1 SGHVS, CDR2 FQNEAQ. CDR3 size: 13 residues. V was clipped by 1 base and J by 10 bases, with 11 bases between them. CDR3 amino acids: CASSLDAGWEQFF. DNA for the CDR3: TGTGCCAGCAGCTTAGATGCGGGGTGGGAGCAGTTCTTC.

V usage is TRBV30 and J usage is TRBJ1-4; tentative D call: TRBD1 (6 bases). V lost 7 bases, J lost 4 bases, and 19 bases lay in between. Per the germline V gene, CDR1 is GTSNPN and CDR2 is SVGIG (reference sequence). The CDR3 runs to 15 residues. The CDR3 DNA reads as TGTGCCTTTACGCCCTGGGGGGGCAATAATGAAAAACTGTTTTTT. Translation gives CAFTPWGGNNEKLFF.

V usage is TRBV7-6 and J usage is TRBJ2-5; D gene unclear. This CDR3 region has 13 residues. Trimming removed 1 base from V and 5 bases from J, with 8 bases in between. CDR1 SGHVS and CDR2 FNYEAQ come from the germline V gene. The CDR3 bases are TGTGCCAGCAGCTTAGTCAGTTCGGAGACCCAGTACTTC. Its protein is CASSLVSSETQYF.

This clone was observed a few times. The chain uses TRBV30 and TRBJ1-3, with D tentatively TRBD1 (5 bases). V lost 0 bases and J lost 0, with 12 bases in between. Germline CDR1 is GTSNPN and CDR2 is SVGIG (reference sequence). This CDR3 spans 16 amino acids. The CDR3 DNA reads TGTGCCTGGAGTGTACTGGACATACGCTCTGGAAACACCATATATTTT. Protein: CAWSVLDIRSGNTIYF.

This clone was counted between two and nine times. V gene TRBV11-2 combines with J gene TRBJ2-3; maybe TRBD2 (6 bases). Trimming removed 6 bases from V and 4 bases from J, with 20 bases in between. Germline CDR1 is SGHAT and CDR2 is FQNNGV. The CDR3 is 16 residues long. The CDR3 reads CASSRKPGSGADTQYF. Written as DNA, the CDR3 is TGTGCCAGCAGTCGAAAACCCGGGAGTGGGGCAGATACGCAGTATTTT. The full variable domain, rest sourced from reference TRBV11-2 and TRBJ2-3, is EAGVAQSPRYKIIEKRQSVAFWCNPISGHATLYWYQQILGQGPKLLIQFQNNGVVDDSQLPKDRFSAERLKGVDSTLKIQPAKLEDSAVYLCASSRKPGSGADTQYFGPGTRLTVL.